Listed below are T cell receptor beta chains from one sample, sequenced in a study of T cell changes during pregnancy in multiple sclerosis. Profiling relied on immunoSEQ multiplex PCR, and the TCRdb table lists in-frame clones only, not all of them. The sample lists tens of thousands of clones; approximately 92% were seen once. The sample was peripheral blood, taken in the third trimester of pregnancy. Receptor source: a female donor in good health, enrolled as a control in a pregnancy study. The CDR3 runs from the conserved cysteine through the conserved F or W. D genes are given only for firm matches. The size field is filled for only some rows; it gives once, few, many or a size class.

D,V,J,size,DNA,CDR3
TRBD1,TRBV10-3,TRBJ1-1,few,TGTGCCAGCGCCCGGGACAGGGGTACTGAAGCTTTCTTT,CASARDRGTEAFF
-,TRBV2,TRBJ1-6,-,TGTGCCAGCAGGCAGGGCGGTTCACCCCTCCACTTT,CASRQGGSPLHF
-,TRBV27,TRBJ2-1,-,TGTGCCAGCAGTTACCCACCAGGGGCTAGCTCCTACAATGAGCAGTTCTTC,CASSYPPGASSYNEQFF
-,TRBV11-1,TRBJ1-2,few,TGTGCCAGCAGCACCGGAACTCTGAGGAGCTACACCTTC,CASSTGTLRSYTF
TRBD2,TRBV2,TRBJ2-2,-,TGTGCCAGCAGTGACCAGACTAGCGGCCCCGCGGCCGGGGAGCTGTTTTTT,CASSDQTSGPAAGELFF
TRBD2,TRBV27,TRBJ2-3,once,TGTGCCAGCAGTTTTTTAGCGGGAGGGCGAAGAGATACGCAGTATTTT,CASSFLAGGRRDTQYF
TRBD2,TRBV7-3,TRBJ2-5,-,TGTGCCAGCAGCTTAAGGACCCGGCGCCTAGCGGGGGAAGAGACCCAGTACTTC,CASSLRTRRLAGEETQYF
-,TRBV29-1,TRBJ1-2,-,TGCAGCGTGGAAGACAGGCTCTATGGCTACACCTTC,CSVEDRLYGYTF
-,TRBV28,TRBJ1-3,-,TGTGCCAGCACCCCAGGGTACTCTGGAAACACCATATATTTT,CASTPGYSGNTIYF
-,TRBV7-9,TRBJ2-7,-,TGTGCCAGCAGCGCCACGGGAACTAGTCACGAGCAGTACTTC,CASSATGTSHEQYF
-,TRBV7-2,TRBJ1-4,-,TGTGCCAGCAGCTTAGATAGGGGGAATGAAAAACTGTTTTTT,CASSLDRGNEKLFF
-,TRBV12-5,TRBJ1-1,-,TGTGCTAGTGCCCCACGCGTCGGGGAAGCGGCTGAAGCTTTCTTT,CASAPRVGEAAEAFF
-,TRBV21-1,TRBJ1-2,-,TGTGCCAGCAGCAAACCAGGGGGGTGGTATGGCTACACCTTC,CASSKPGGWYGYTF
-,TRBV5-1,TRBJ2-1,-,TGCGCCAGCAGCTCACAGAGGGGGAATGAGCAGTTCTTC,CASSSQRGNEQFF
-,TRBV10-2,TRBJ2-7,-,TGCGCCAGCAATCCCACGGGGACCTACGAGCAGTACTTC,CASNPTGTYEQYF
-,TRBV10-3,TRBJ1-5,-,TGTGCCATCAGTGAGGACCAGGGTTATCAGCCCCAGCATTTT,CAISEDQGYQPQHF
-,TRBV12-5,TRBJ2-1,-,TGTGCTAGTGCCAATGAAATGGGCAGACGGTACAATGAGCAGTTCTTC,CASANEMGRRYNEQFF
TRBD1,TRBV5-1,TRBJ1-5,once,TGCGCCAGCAGCTTGGGGGACAGGGGGGGCCAGCCCCAGCATTTT,CASSLGDRGGQPQHF
TRBD1,TRBV25-1,TRBJ1-2,-,TGTGCCAGCAGCGGGGACAGGGGGAGCAACTATGGCTACACCTTC,CASSGDRGSNYGYTF
TRBD1,TRBV5-6,TRBJ1-2,-,TGTGCCAGCAGCAACGAGGACAGGACCCGTGGCTACACCTTC,CASSNEDRTRGYTF
TRBD1,TRBV9,TRBJ1-5,-,TGTGCCAGCAGCCACATTTGGTTGGGACAGGGGAGTTATAGCAATCAGCCCCAGCATTTT,CASSHIWLGQGSYSNQPQHF
-,TRBV27,TRBJ2-1,-,TGTGCCAGCAGTTTTGCCAGGAACAATGAGCAGTTCTTC,CASSFARNNEQFF
TRBD2,TRBV2,TRBJ2-2,-,TGTGCCAGCAGTGAAGAAGCGGGAGGGGAGCTGTTTTTT,CASSEEAGGELFF
-,TRBV7-8,TRBJ1-3,once,TGTGCCAGCAGCCCGGCGGGGGGCTCCCCTGGAAACACCATATATTTT,CASSPAGGSPGNTIYF
TRBD1,TRBV28,TRBJ2-4,-,TGTGCCAGCAGTGGGGGGGGTACAGGGGGCGACATTCAGTACTTC,CASSGGGTGGDIQYF
TRBD1,TRBV29-1,TRBJ1-2,-,TGCAGCGTTGCCCTGAGGGACAGCGTGGGGGGCTACACCTTC,CSVALRDSVGGYTF
TRBD2,TRBV6-4,TRBJ2-1,-,TGTGCCAGCAGTCCCGTGGGTAGCGGGTACAATGAGCAGTTCTTC,CASSPVGSGYNEQFF
-,TRBV10-3,TRBJ1-5,-,TGTGCCATCAGTCTTATCGGGGGAGAGGGTCAGCCCCAGCATTTT,CAISLIGGEGQPQHF
-,TRBV28,TRBJ1-5,-,TGTGCCAGCAGTGGTCCCGGGAACAATCAGCCCCAGCATTTT,CASSGPGNNQPQHF
-,TRBV27,TRBJ2-1,-,TGTGCCAGCAGTTTAGACAGGTACAATGAGCAGTTCTTC,CASSLDRYNEQFF
-,TRBV7-2,TRBJ2-3,-,TGTGCCAGCAGCTTACTCAGAGATACGCAGTATTTT,CASSLLRDTQYF
-,TRBV15,TRBJ1-2,-,TGTGCCACCAGCAGTAGGAGGGGAAATGGCTACACCTTC,CATSSRRGNGYTF
-,TRBV7-8,TRBJ2-5,-,TGTGCCAGCAGCTTACCACCAGGACTACAAGAGACCCAGTACTTC,CASSLPPGLQETQYF
-,TRBV5-1,TRBJ2-2,-,TGCGCCAGCAGCTTGAGGGGCAGTACGAACACCGGGGAGCTGTTTTTT,CASSLRGSTNTGELFF
-,TRBV5-1,TRBJ2-6,-,TGCGCCAGCAGCCCAGGGTCTGGGGCCAACGTCCTGACTTTC,CASSPGSGANVLTF
-,TRBV5-6,TRBJ2-2,-,TGTGCCAGCAGCTTGGCCGGGGGAACTCACACCGGGGAGCTGTTTTTT,CASSLAGGTHTGELFF
TRBD2,TRBV2,TRBJ2-1,once,TGTGCCAGCAGTGGGACTAGCGGGAAGTACAATGAGCAGTTCTTC,CASSGTSGKYNEQFF
TRBD1,TRBV18,TRBJ1-2,-,TGTGCCAGCTCACAGGAGACAGGGAATGCGGGATATGGCTACACCTTC,CASSQETGNAGYGYTF
-,TRBV6-5,TRBJ2-3,once,TGTGCCAGCAGCCCACCAGGGGCAGATACGCAGTATTTT,CASSPPGADTQYF
TRBD1,TRBV27,TRBJ2-1,-,TGTGCCAGCACCCTTTACAGGGGAGCGAGCTCCTACAATGAGCAGTTCTTC,CASTLYRGASSYNEQFF
TRBD2,TRBV7-2,TRBJ2-2,-,TGTGCCAGCAGCTCCGGGACTAGCGGCACCATGAGTGCCGGGGAGCTGTTTTTT,CASSSGTSGTMSAGELFF
TRBD2,TRBV7-2,TRBJ2-5,-,TGTGCCAGCAGCTTTCTCGCGGGAGCGGAGACCCAGTACTTC,CASSFLAGAETQYF
TRBD2,TRBV9,TRBJ2-3,-,TGTGCCAGCAAAGGGACTAGCGATACGCAGTATTTT,CASKGTSDTQYF
TRBD2,TRBV7-3,TRBJ2-7,-,TGTGCCAGGGGCGGTGGGTTGTTGGGACTAGCGGGAGAGGAGGTCTACGAGCAGTACTTC,CARGGGLLGLAGEEVYEQYF
TRBD2,TRBV7-2,TRBJ2-7,-,TGTGCCAGCAGCTCACTAGCGGGAACGGAAGGGGAGCAGTACTTC,CASSSLAGTEGEQYF
TRBD2,TRBV27,TRBJ2-7,-,TGTGCCAGCAGTTTACTCCCTAGCGGAAACTACGAGCAGTACTTC,CASSLLPSGNYEQYF
-,TRBV19,TRBJ1-1,-,TGTGCCAGTAGGCGACAGCTGAACACTGAAGCTTTCTTT,CASRRQLNTEAFF
-,TRBV28,TRBJ1-5,-,TGTGCCAGCAGTCCCCAAGACAGGTTAAATCAGCCCCAGCATTTT,CASSPQDRLNQPQHF
TRBD2,TRBV7-9,TRBJ2-7,-,TGTGCCAGCAGCCCCGGGACTAGCGGGAGGACTGTTAGCTCCTACGAGCAGTACTTC,CASSPGTSGRTVSSYEQYF
TRBD2,TRBV15,TRBJ2-3,-,TGTGCCACCAGTGTAGCGGGGGGGCAAGATACGCAGTATTTT,CATSVAGGQDTQYF